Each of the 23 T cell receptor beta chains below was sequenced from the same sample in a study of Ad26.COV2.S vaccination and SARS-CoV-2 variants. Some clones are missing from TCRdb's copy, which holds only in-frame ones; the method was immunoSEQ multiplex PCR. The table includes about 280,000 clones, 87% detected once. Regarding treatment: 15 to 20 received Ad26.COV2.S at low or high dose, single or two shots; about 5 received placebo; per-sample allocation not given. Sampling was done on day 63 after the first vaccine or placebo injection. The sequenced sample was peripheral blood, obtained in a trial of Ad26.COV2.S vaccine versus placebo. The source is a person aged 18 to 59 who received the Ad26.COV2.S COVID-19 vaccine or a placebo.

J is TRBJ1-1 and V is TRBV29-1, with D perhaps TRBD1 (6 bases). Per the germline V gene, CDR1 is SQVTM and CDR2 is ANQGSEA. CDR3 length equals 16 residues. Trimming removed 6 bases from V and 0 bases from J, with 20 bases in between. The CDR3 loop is CSVGLLLGGMNTEAFF. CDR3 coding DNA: TGCAGCGTCGGACTTCTCTTAGGGGGGATGAACACTGAAGCTTTCTTT.

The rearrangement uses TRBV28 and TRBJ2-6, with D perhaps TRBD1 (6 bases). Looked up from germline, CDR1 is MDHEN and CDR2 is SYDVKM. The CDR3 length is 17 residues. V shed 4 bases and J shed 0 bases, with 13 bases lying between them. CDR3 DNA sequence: TGTGCCAGCAGTTCCACAGGGTCCCCCTCTGGGGCCAACGTCCTGACTTTC. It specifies CASSSTGSPSGANVLTF.

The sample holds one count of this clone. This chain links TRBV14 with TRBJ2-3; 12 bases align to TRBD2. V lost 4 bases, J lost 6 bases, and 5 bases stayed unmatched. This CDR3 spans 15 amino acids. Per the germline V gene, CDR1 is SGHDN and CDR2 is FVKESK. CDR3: CASSRIGLAGDTQYF. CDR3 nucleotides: TGTGCCAGCAGCCGGATCGGACTAGCGGGGGATACGCAGTATTTT.

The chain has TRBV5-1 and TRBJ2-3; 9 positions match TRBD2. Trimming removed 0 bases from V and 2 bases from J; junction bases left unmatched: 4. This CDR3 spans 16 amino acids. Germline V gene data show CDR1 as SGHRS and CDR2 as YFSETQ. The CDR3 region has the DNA TGCGCCAGCAGCTTGGTCCTAGCGGGGCCCACAGATACGCAGTATTTT. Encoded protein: CASSLVLAGPTDTQYF.

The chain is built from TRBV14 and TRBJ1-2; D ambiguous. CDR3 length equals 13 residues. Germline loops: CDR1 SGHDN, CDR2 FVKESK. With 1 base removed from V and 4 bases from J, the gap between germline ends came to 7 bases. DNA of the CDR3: TGTGCCAGCAGCCAAGGGGCGGCCTATGGCTACACCTTC. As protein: CASSQGAAYGYTF. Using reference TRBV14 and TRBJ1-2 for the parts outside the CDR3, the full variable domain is EAGVTQFPSHSVIEKGQTVTLRCDPISGHDNLYWYRRVMGKEIKFLLHFVKESKQDESGMPNNRFLAERTGGTYSTLKVQPAELEDSGVYFCASSQGAAYGYTFGSGTRLTVV.

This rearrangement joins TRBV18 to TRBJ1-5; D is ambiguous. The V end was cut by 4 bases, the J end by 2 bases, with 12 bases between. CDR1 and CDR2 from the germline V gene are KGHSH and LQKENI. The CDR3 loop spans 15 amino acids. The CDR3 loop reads CASSLLDAGNQPQHF. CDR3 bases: TGTGCCAGCTCACTTTTAGACGCGGGCAATCAGCCCCAGCATTTT.

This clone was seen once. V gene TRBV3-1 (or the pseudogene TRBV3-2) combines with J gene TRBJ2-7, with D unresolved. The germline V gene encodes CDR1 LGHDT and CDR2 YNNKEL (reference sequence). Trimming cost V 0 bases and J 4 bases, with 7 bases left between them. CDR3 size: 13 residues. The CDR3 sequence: CASSQDRQYEQYF. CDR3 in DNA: TGTGCCAGCAGCCAAGATCGGCAGTACGAGCAGTACTTC.

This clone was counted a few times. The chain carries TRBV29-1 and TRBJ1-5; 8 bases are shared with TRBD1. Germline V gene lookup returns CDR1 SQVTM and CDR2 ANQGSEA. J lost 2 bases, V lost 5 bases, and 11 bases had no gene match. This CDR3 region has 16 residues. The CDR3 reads CSVYDYQGACNQPQHF. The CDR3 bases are TGCAGCGTTTATGACTATCAGGGGGCCTGCAATCAGCCCCAGCATTTT. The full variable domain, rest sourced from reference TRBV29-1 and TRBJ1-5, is SAVISQKPSRDICQRGTSLTIQCQVDSQVTMMFWYRQQPGQSLTLIATANQGSEATYESGFVIDKFPISRPNLTFSTLTVSNMSPEDSSIYLCSVYDYQGACNQPQHFGDGTRLSIL.

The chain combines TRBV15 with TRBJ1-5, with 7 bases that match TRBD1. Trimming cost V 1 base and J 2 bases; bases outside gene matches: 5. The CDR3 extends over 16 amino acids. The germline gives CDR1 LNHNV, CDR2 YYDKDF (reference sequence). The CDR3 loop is CATSRGQGDGNQPQHF. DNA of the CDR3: TGTGCCACCAGCAGAGGGCAGGGGGATGGCAATCAGCCCCAGCATTTT.

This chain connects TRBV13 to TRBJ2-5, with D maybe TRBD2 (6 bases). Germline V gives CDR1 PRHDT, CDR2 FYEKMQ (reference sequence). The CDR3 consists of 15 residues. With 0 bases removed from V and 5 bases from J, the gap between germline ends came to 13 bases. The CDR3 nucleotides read TGTGCCAGCAGCTTAGGGACGACTAGACGCGAGACCCAGTACTTC. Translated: CASSLGTTRRETQYF.

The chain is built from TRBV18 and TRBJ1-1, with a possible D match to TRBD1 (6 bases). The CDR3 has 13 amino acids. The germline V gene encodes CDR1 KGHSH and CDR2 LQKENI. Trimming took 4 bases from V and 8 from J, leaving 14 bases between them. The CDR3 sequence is CASSLGTTREAFF. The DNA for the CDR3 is TGTGCCAGCTCACTAGGGACAACCAGGGAAGCTTTCTTT.

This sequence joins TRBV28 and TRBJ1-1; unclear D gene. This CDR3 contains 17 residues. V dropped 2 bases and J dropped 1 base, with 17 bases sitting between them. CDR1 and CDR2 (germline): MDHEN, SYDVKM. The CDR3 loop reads CASSLKRGRAGNTEAFF. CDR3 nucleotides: TGTGCCAGCAGTTTAAAACGTGGGAGGGCAGGGAACACTGAAGCTTTCTTT.

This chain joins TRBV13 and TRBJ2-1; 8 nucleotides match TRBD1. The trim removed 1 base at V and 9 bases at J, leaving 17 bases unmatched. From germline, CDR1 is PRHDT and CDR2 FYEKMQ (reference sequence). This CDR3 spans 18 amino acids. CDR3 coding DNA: TGTGCCAGCAGCTTAGACCGATCGGACAGGGAGGTTTGGGGTGAGCAGTTCTTC. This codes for CASSLDRSDREVWGEQFF.

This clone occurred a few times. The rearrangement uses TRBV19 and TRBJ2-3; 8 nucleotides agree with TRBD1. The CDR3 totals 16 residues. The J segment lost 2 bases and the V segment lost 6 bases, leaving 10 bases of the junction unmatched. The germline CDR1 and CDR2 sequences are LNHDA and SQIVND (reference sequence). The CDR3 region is CASSGAARGHTDTQYF. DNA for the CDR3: TGTGCCAGTAGCGGGGCGGCCAGGGGGCACACAGATACGCAGTATTTT.

The CDR3 DNA reads as TGTGCCAGCAGTGAAAGGTGGGCCAGTGGCAATCAGCCCCAGCATTTT. Protein product: CASSERWASGNQPQHF. This rearrangement joins TRBV6-1 to TRBJ1-5; no reliable D call. This CDR3 is built from 16 residues. Per germline, CDR1 MNHNS and CDR2 SASEGT. V was shortened by 2 bases and J by 2 bases, with 13 bases between the two germline ends.

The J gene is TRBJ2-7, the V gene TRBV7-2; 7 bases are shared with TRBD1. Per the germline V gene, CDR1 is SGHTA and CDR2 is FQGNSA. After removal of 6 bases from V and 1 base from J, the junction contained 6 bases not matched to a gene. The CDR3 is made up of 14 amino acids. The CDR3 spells CASSPQGRSYEQYF. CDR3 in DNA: TGTGCCAGCAGTCCACAGGGGAGATCCTACGAGCAGTACTTC.

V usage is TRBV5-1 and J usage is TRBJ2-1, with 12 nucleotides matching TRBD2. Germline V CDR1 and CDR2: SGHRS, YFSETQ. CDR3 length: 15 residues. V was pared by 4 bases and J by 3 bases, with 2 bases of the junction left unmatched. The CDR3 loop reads CASSQTSGSYNEQFF. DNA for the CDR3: TGCGCCAGCAGCCAGACTAGCGGGAGCTACAATGAGCAGTTCTTC. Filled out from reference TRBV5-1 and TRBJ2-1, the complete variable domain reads KAGVTQTPRYLIKTRGQQVTLSCSPISGHRSVSWYQQTPGQGLQFLFEYFSETQRNKGNFPGRFSGRQFSNSRSEMNVSTLELGDSALYLCASSQTSGSYNEQFFGPGTRLTVL.

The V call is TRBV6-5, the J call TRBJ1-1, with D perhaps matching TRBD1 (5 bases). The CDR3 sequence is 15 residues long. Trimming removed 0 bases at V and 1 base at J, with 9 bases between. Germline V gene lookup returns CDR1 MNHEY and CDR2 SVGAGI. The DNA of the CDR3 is TGTGCCAGCAGTTACTCGGGGCCTGAGAACACTGAAGCTTTCTTT. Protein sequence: CASSYSGPENTEAFF.

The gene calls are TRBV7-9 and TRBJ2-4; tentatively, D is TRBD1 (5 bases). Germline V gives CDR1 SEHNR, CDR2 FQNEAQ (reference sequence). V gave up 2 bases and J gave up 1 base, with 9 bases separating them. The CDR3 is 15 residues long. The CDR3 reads CASSLLGPAKNIQYF. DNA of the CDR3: TGTGCCAGCAGCTTATTGGGGCCGGCCAAAAACATTCAGTACTTC. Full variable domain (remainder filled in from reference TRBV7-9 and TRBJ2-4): DTGVSQNPRHKITKRGQNVTFRCDPISEHNRLYWYRQTLGQGPEFLTYFQNEAQLEKSRLLSDRFSAERPKGSFSTLEIQRTEQGDSAMYLCASSLLGPAKNIQYFGAGTRLSVL.

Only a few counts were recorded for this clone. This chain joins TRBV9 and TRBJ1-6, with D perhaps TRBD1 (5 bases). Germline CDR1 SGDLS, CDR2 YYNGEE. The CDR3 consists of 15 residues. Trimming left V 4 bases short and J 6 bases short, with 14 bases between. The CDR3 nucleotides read TGTGCCAGCAGCTTTACAGGTCTTCGTAATTCACCCCTCCACTTT. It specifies CASSFTGLRNSPLHF.

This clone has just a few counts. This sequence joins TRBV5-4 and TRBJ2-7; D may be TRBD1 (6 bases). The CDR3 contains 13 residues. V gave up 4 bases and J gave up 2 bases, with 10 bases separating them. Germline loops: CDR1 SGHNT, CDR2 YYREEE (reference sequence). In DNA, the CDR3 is TGTGCCAGCAGCGTACAGGGTGCCTACGAGCAGTACTTC. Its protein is CASSVQGAYEQYF.

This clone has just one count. The chain's CDR3 is CATIGQGAARGYTF. The CDR3 region has the DNA TGTGCCACGATCGGACAGGGGGCGGCGAGAGGCTACACCTTC. The rearrangement joins TRBV6-6 to TRBJ1-2; 11 bases are a match to TRBD1. This CDR3 is 14 amino acids long. The V gene's germline CDR1 is MNHNY and CDR2 SVGAGI (reference sequence). J gave up 8 bases and V 10 bases, and 12 bases lay outside the gene matches.

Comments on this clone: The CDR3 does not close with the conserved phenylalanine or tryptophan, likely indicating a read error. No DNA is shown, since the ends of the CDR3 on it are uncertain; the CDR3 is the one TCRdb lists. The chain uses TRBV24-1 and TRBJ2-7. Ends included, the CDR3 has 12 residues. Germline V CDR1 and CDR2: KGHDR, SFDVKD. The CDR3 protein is CATSDFGRLLGP.